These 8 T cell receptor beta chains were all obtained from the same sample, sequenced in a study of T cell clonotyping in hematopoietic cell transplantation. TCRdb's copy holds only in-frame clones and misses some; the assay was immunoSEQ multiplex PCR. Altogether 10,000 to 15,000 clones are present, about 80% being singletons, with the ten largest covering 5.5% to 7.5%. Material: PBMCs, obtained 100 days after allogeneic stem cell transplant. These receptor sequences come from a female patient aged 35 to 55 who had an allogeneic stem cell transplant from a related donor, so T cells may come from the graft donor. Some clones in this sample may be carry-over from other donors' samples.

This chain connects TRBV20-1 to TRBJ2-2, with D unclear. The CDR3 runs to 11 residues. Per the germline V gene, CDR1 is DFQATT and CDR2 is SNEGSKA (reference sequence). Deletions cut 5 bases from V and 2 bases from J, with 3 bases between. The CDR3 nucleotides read TGCAGTGCTGAAAACACCGGGGAGCTGTTTTTT. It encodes CSAENTGELFF.

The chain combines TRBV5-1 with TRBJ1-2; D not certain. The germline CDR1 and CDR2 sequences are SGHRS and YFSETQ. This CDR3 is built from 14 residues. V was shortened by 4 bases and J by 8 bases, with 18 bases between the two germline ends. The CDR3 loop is CASSNPWTFAGYTF. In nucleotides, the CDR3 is TGCGCCAGCAGCAACCCCTGGACCTTCGCGGGCTACACCTTC.

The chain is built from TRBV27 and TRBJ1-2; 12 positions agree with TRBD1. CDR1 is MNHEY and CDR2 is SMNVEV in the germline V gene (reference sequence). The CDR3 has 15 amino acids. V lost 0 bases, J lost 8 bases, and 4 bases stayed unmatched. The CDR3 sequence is CASSLSPGQGAGYTF. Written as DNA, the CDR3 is TGTGCCAGCAGTTTATCACCGGGACAGGGGGCCGGCTACACCTTC.

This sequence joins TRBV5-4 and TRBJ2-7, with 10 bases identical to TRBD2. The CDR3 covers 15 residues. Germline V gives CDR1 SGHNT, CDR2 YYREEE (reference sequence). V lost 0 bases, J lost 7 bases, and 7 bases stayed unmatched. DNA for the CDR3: TGTGCCAGCAGCTTGGGCCTAGCGGGAGAGGTTGAGCAGTACTTC. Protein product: CASSLGLAGEVEQYF.

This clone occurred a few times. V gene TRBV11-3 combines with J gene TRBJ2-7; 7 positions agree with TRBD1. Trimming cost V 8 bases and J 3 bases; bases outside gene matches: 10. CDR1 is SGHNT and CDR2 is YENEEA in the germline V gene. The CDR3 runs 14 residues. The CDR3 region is CASSPGTASYEQYF. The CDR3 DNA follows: TGTGCCAGCTCCCCCGGGACAGCTAGCTACGAGCAGTACTTC.

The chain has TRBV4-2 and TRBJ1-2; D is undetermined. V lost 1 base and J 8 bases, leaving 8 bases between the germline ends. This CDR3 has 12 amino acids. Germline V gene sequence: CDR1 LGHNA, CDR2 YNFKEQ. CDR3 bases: TGTGCCAGCAGCCAAGCTGCGGAAGGCTACACCTTC. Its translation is CASSQAAEGYTF.

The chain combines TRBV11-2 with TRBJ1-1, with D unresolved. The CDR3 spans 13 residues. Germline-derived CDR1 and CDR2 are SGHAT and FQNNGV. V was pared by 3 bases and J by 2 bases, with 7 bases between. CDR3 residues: CASSLAPNTEAFF. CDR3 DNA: TGTGCCAGCAGCTTGGCCCCCAACACTGAAGCTTTCTTT.

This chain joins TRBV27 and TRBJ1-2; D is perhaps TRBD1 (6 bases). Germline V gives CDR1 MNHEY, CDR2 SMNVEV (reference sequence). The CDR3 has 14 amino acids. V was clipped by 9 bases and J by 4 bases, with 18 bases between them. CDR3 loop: CASKPHKGGYGYTF. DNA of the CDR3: TGTGCCAGTAAACCACACAAGGGGGGCTATGGCTACACCTTC.